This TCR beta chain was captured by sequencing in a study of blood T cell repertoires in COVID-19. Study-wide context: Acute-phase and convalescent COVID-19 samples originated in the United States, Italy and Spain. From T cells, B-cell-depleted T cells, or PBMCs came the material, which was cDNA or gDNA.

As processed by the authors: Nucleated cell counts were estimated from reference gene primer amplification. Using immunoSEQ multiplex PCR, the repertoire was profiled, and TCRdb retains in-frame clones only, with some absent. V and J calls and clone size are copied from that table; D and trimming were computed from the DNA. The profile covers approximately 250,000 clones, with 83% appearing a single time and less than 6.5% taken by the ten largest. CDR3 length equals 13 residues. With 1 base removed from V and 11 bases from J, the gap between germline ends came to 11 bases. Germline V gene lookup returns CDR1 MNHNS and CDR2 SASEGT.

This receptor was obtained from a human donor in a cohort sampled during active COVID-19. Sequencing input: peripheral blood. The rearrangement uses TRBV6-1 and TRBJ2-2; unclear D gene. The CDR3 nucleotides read TGTGCCAGCAGTGAAGAATTGGCTCGAGAGCTGTTTTTT. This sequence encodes CASSEELARELFF.